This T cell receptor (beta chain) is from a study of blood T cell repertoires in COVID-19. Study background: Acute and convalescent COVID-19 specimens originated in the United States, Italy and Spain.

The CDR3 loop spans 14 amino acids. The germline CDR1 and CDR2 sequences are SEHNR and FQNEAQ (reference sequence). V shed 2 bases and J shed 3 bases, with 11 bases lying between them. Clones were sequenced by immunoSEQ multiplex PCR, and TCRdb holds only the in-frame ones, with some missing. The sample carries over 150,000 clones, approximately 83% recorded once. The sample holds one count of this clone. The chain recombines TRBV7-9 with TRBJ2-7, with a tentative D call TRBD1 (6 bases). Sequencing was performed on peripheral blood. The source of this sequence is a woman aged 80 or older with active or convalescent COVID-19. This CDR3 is CASSLQGSVYEQYF. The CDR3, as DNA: TGTGCCAGCAGCTTACAGGGGAGTGTCTACGAGCAGTACTTC. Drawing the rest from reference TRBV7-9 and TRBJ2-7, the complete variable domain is DTGVSQNPRHKITKRGQNVTFRCDPISEHNRLYWYRQTLGQGPEFLTYFQNEAQLEKSRLLSDRFSAERPKGSFSTLEIQRTEQGDSAMYLCASSLQGSVYEQYFGPGTRLTVT.